The clone carrying this T cell receptor beta chain has more than one count but fewer than ten. Its antigen is still unknown. Germline CDR1 and CDR2: LGHNA and YNFKEQ. The V gene lost 2 bases and the J gene lost 1 base, with 8 bases spanning the gap. The CDR3 runs to 14 residues. After template switching added a universal primer site, the resulting cDNA carried unique molecular identifiers. TCRdb re-analysed the 5' RACE reads in MiXCR, keeping a single row per CDR3 protein. In the table there are a few hundred thousand distinct CDR3 sequences, roughly 10% of which are singletons. This sample was taken from a study of identical twins. General observations from the study: A partial confounding effect on zero-insertion analyses could come from invariant MAIT and iNKT cells. Models predicted less out-of-frame TCR alpha sharing in monozygotic twins than was found. Conclusions leaned on cross-sectional statistical analysis and did not track the same donors over time.

The sequence derives from a man aged 50 to 59 in good health. What was sequenced was memory T cells sorted from blood. The gene calls are TRBV4-2 and TRBJ1-1; D is unresolved. The chain's CDR3 is CASSQLVANTEAFF. CDR3 DNA sequence: TGTGCCAGCAGCCAACTTGTAGCGAACACTGAAGCTTTCTTT.